This TCR beta chain came from a study of cytomegalovirus exposure and HLA in healthy donors. This CDR3 is 13 amino acids long. From germline, CDR1 is MNHEY and CDR2 SMNVEV (reference sequence). A word on this clone: The junction shows a germline mismatch at one end, possibly a read error.

Clones were sequenced by immunoSEQ multiplex PCR, and TCRdb holds only the in-frame ones, with some missing. The sample holds 150,000 to 200,000 clones, 86% seen once. Sequenced: PBMCs. The TCR comes from a woman in her late teens or twenties in good health and CMV-seronegative. The chain uses TRBV27 and TRBJ1-5; D is unclear. Written as DNA, the CDR3 is TGTGCCAGCAGTCCATATAGCAATCAGCCTCAGCATTTT. As protein: CASSPYSNQPQHF.